These 14 T cell receptor beta chains originate from one sample sequenced in a study of cytomegalovirus exposure and HLA in healthy donors. The primer mix had 60 Vbeta and 13 Jbeta primers. Only in-frame clones appear in the TCRdb table, and some are missing; sequencing was by immunoSEQ multiplex PCR. There are roughly 120,000 clones in the sample, with roughly 0.94% held by the top ten. The sequenced material came from PBMCs. These receptors all come from a young man in good health and CMV-seronegative.

This rearrangement joins TRBV2 to TRBJ2-7; maybe TRBD2 (5 bases). V dropped 4 bases and J dropped 7 bases, with 8 bases sitting between them. Germline CDR1 and CDR2: SNHLY and FYNNEI. The CDR3 length is 11 residues. CDR3 region: CASSVRGEQYF. The CDR3 DNA is TGTGCCAGCAGTGTCCGAGGGGAGCAGTACTTC.

This chain joins TRBV6-1 and TRBJ1-5; 9 nucleotides agree with TRBD1. The V gene's germline CDR1 is MNHNS and CDR2 SASEGT. V gave up 4 bases and J gave up 2 bases; unmatched junction bases: 6. The CDR3 spans 16 residues. CDR3 protein: CASSGGTGTRNQPQHF. The DNA of the CDR3 is TGTGCCAGCAGTGGCGGGACAGGGACACGCAATCAGCCCCAGCATTTT.

This rearrangement joins TRBV10-3 to TRBJ2-1, with TRBD2 matching over 8 bases. CDR3 length: 14 amino acids. CDR1 and CDR2 (germline): ENHRY, SYGVKD. After removal of 5 bases from V and 7 bases from J, the junction contained 7 bases not matched to a gene. CDR3 bases: TGTGCCATCAGTTTTAGCGGGGTGGGGAATGAGCAGTTCTTC. Translation gives CAISFSGVGNEQFF.

This chain connects TRBV30 to TRBJ1-1; a weak D match, TRBD1 (6 bases). Trimming pared 8 bases from V and 1 base from J, leaving 11 bases between. This CDR3 has 12 residues. Looked up from germline, CDR1 is GTSNPN and CDR2 is SVGIG (reference sequence). CDR3 coding DNA: TGTGCCGGTAACAGGGCGAACACTGAAGCTTTCTTT. Translated, it gives CAGNRANTEAFF.

This chain joins TRBV2 and TRBJ1-2; D is possibly TRBD1 (5 bases). The germline gives CDR1 SNHLY, CDR2 FYNNEI. V lost 6 bases and J lost 6, with 14 bases in between. This CDR3 region has 13 residues. CDR3 sequence: CASRQGNVDGYTF. CDR3 DNA: TGTGCCAGCAGGCAGGGTAACGTGGATGGCTACACCTTC.

This CDR3 reads CASSLGTGYGYTF. For the CDR3, the DNA is TGTGCCAGCAGCTTAGGCACGGGCTATGGCTACACCTTC. This chain links TRBV7-9 with TRBJ1-2; D remains unclear. The V end lost 1 base, the J end lost 4 bases, and 7 bases lay between the germline ends. The CDR3 has 13 amino acids. Looked up from germline, CDR1 is SEHNR and CDR2 is FQNEAQ (reference sequence). Drawing the rest from reference TRBV7-9 and TRBJ1-2, the complete variable domain is DTGVSQNPRHKITKRGQNVTFRCDPISEHNRLYWYRQTLGQGPEFLTYFQNEAQLEKSRLLSDRFSAERPKGSFSTLEIQRTEQGDSAMYLCASSLGTGYGYTFGSGTRLTVV.

The gene calls are TRBV5-1 and TRBJ1-4; TRBD1 agrees at 12 bases. Germline V lookup: CDR1 SGHRS, CDR2 YFSETQ. The junction had 9 bases not matched to a gene; V was cut back by 6 bases and J by 3 bases. The CDR3 has 17 amino acids. The CDR3 DNA sequence: TGCGCCAGCAACCGGGGACAGGGGGCGGTCGCTAATGAAAAACTGTTTTTT. It yields the protein CASNRGQGAVANEKLFF.

The V and J genes are TRBV7-9 and TRBJ1-2; 10 bases match TRBD1. Looked up from germline, CDR1 is SEHNR and CDR2 is FQNEAQ (reference sequence). The CDR3 has 14 residues. J was trimmed by 8 bases and V by 5 bases; bases with no gene match: 8. The CDR3 spells CASSRDRGPPGYTF. The DNA of the CDR3 is TGTGCCAGCAGCCGGGACAGGGGACCACCCGGCTACACCTTC.

J is TRBJ2-1 and V is TRBV19; 7 positions agree with TRBD1. The CDR3 sequence is 16 residues long. Germline trimming cut 4 bases from V and 2 bases from J; bases unmatched to any gene: 8. Germline V CDR1 and CDR2: LNHDA, SQIVND (reference sequence). CDR3 sequence: CASSTNRGRTYNEQFF. CDR3 nucleotide sequence: TGTGCCAGTAGTACAAACAGGGGAAGGACCTACAATGAGCAGTTCTTC. The full variable domain, completed using reference TRBV19 and TRBJ2-1, is DGGITQSPKYLFRKEGQNVTLSCEQNLNHDAMYWYRQDPGQGLRLIYYSQIVNDFQKGDIAEGYSVSREKKESFPLTVTSAQKNPTAFYLCASSTNRGRTYNEQFFGPGTRLTVL.

V and J are TRBV5-5 and TRBJ1-2; no reliable D call. CDR3 length equals 13 residues. Looked up from germline, CDR1 is SGHKS and CDR2 is YYEKEE (reference sequence). With 0 bases removed from V and 4 bases from J, the gap between germline ends came to 7 bases. For the CDR3, the DNA is TGTGCCAGCAGCTTGGGAGGCAGCTATGGCTACACCTTC. Its protein is CASSLGGSYGYTF.

The rearrangement uses TRBV7-2 and TRBJ1-4, with 7 bases identical to TRBD1. From germline, CDR1 is SGHTA and CDR2 FQGNSA. With V trimmed by 5 bases and J by 4 bases, 7 bases remained unmatched. This CDR3 is 15 amino acids long. The CDR3 protein is CASSLRGGLNEKLFF. CDR3 DNA: TGTGCCAGCAGCCTGAGAGGGGGCCTTAATGAAAAACTGTTTTTT.

The V gene is TRBV6-5, the J gene TRBJ2-1; 9 nucleotides line up with TRBD1. This CDR3 comprises 15 residues. CDR1 is MNHEY, CDR2 SVGAGI, per germline. Trimming at V came to 6 bases and at J to 2 bases, leaving 5 bases not matched to a gene. The CDR3 here is CASSPTGGAYNEQFF. DNA for the CDR3: TGTGCCAGCAGCCCAACAGGGGGCGCCTACAATGAGCAGTTCTTC.

This chain joins TRBV28 and TRBJ2-7; TRBD1 might be the D (5 bases). The CDR3 covers 13 residues. V was pared by 5 bases and J by 5 bases, with 13 bases between. CDR1 and CDR2 (germline): MDHEN, SYDVKM. The CDR3 region has the DNA TGTGCCAGCAGTAAAATCGCAGGGAACGAGCAGTACTTC. It encodes CASSKIAGNEQYF. The full variable domain, its missing parts supplied by reference TRBV28 and TRBJ2-7, is DVKVTQSSRYLVKRTGEKVFLECVQDMDHENMFWYRQDPGLGLRLIYFSYDVKMKEKGDIPEGYSVSREKKERFSLILESASTNQTSMYLCASSKIAGNEQYFGPGTRLTVT.

The V and J genes are TRBV30 and TRBJ1-2; TRBD1 is a possible D gene (5 bases). The CDR3 consists of 14 residues. The V end was cut by 5 bases, the J end by 6 bases, with 19 bases between. Germline V gives CDR1 GTSNPN, CDR2 SVGIG (reference sequence). The CDR3 loop is CAWHVGGGWNGYTF. The CDR3 coding sequence is TGTGCCTGGCACGTCGGGGGTGGATGGAATGGCTACACCTTC.